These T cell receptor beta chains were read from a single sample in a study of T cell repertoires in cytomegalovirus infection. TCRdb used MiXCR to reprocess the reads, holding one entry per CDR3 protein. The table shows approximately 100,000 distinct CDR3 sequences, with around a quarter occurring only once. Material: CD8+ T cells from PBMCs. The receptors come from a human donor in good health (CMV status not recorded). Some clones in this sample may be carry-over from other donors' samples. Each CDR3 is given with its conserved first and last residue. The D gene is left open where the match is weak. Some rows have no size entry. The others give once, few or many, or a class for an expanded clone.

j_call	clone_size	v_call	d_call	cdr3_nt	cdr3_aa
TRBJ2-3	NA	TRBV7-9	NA	TGTGCCAGCAGATCCTCAACAGCCGGGCGCCGGTATGGCACAGATACGCAGTATTTT	CASRSSTAGRRYGTDTQYF
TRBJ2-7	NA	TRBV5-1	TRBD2	TGCGCCAGCAGCACCGGGACTAGCGGAGTAAGCTCCTACGAGCAGTACTTC	CASSTGTSGVSSYEQYF
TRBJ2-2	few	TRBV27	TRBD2	TGTGCCAGCAGTGCATCGGGACTATTTTTGGACACCGGGGAGCTGTTTTTT	CASSASGLFLDTGELFF
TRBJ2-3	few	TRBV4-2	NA	TGTGCCAGCAGCCCCTCCGTTCAGGCGGGGATCACAGATACGCAGTATTTT	CASSPSVQAGITDTQYF
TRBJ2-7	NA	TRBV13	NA	TGTGCCAGCAGCTTAGGGTTGGACCTCTCCTACGAGCAGTACTTC	CASSLGLDLSYEQYF
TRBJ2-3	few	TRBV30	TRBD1	TGTGCCTGGACCCCATCTGACAGGGGCCCGTGGAGGGATACGCAGTATTTT	CAWTPSDRGPWRDTQYF
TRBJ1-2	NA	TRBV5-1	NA	TGCGCCAGCAGCTTGGCCGCCTCAGATTACACCTTC	CASSLAASDYTF
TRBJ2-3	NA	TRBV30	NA	TGTGCCTGGAGTACCCAACTGGCAGATACGCAGTATTTT	CAWSTQLADTQYF
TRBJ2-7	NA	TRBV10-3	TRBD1	TGTGCCATCAGCGAAGGGGGACCACAGGGGGGATACGAGCAGTACTTC	CAISEGGPQGGYEQYF
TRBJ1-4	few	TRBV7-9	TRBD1	TGTGCCAGCAGCTGGGGACAGGGTGGTGAAAAACTGTTTTTT	CASSWGQGGEKLFF
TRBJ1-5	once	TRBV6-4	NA	TGTGCCAGCAGTGAATATGGAGGGATTCAGCATTTT	CASSEYGGIQHF
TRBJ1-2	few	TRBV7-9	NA	TGTGCCAGCAGTACAGGCTCCGGCTATGGCTACACCTTC	CASSTGSGYGYTF
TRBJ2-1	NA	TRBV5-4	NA	TGTGCCAGCGATAGCGGCTACAATGAGCAGTTCTTC	CASDSGYNEQFF
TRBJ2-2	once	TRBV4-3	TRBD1	TGCGCCAGCAGCCAGGGACAGGGGGCTGGAACCGGGGAGCTGTTTTTT	CASSQGQGAGTGELFF
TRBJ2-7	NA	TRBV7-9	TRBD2	TGTGCCAGCAGCTCGACTAGCGGGGCCTACGAGCAGTACTTC	CASSSTSGAYEQYF
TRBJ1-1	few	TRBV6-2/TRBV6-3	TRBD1	TGTGCCAGCAGTTACTCAACCGGGACAGGCACCACTGAAGCTTTCTTT	CASSYSTGTGTTEAFF
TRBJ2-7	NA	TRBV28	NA	TGTGCCAGCAGTTATCTGAGGGGCTGGGAGCAGTACTTC	CASSYLRGWEQYF
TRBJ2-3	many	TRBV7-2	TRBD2	TGTGCCAGCAGCCGGACTAGCGGGAGGGCAGATACGCAGTATTTT	CASSRTSGRADTQYF
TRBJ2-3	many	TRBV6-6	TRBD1	TGTGCCAGCAGCTGGACAGGGGAAGGGACAGATACGCAGTATTTT	CASSWTGEGTDTQYF
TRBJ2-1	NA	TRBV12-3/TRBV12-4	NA	TGTGCCAGCAGTTGGAATAGCGGCAATGAGCAGTTCTTC	CASSWNSGNEQFF
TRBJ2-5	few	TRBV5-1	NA	TGCGCCAGCCCCTCGGCCCGGAAAGAGACCCAGTACTTC	CASPSARKETQYF
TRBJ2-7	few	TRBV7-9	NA	TGTGCCAGCAGCTTGGAGGGACTTGCTCGCGAGCAGTACTTC	CASSLEGLAREQYF
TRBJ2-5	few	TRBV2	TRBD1	TGTGCCGGACGGGACAGGGAGACCCAGTACTTC	CAGRDRETQYF
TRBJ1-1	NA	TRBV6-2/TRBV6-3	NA	TGTGCCAGCAGTCCTCACCCAGAAGAAGCTTTCTTT	CASSPHPEEAFF
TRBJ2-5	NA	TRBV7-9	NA	TGTGCCAGCAGCCACAGGGACTTTGAAGAGACCCAGTACTTC	CASSHRDFEETQYF
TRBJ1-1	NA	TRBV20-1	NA	TGCAGTGCTAGAGATAAAGGGGATAGTACTGAAGCTTTCTTT	CSARDKGDSTEAFF
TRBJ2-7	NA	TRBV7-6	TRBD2	TGTGCCAGCAGCCCACCGGCGGGACTAGCGGCAATCTACGAGCAGTACTTC	CASSPPAGLAAIYEQYF
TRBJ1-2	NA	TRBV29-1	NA	TGCAGCGTTGAGGTTTCCGCGGGGCTGGGATATGGCTACACCTTC	CSVEVSAGLGYGYTF
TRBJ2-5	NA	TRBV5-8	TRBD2	TGTGCCAGCAGCCCCGGACTAGCGGGATCCCAAGAGACCCAGTACTTC	CASSPGLAGSQETQYF
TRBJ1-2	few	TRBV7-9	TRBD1	TGTGCCAGCAGCTTAACAGGGGAGGGCTACACCTTC	CASSLTGEGYTF
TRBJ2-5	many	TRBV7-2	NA	TGTGCCAGCAGCAATCAAGAGACCCAGTACTTC	CASSNQETQYF
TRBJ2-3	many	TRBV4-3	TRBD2	TGCGCCAGCAGCCATACTAGCGGGTTCACAGATACGCAGTATTTT	CASSHTSGFTDTQYF
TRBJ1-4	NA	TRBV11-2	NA	TGTGCCAGCAGCTTAGGGCAATACGTTGGAGGTGAAAAACTGTTTTTT	CASSLGQYVGGEKLFF
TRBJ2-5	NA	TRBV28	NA	TGTGCCGCCCGAAGACCCCCGGAGACCCAGTACTTC	CAARRPPETQYF
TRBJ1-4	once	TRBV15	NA	TGTGCCACCAGCTCCCCGAGGTCGGAGGAAAAACTGTTTTTT	CATSSPRSEEKLFF
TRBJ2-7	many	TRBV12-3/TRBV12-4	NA	TGTGCCAGCAGCCCGTGGGGGCCTCAGGACGAGCAGTACTTC	CASSPWGPQDEQYF